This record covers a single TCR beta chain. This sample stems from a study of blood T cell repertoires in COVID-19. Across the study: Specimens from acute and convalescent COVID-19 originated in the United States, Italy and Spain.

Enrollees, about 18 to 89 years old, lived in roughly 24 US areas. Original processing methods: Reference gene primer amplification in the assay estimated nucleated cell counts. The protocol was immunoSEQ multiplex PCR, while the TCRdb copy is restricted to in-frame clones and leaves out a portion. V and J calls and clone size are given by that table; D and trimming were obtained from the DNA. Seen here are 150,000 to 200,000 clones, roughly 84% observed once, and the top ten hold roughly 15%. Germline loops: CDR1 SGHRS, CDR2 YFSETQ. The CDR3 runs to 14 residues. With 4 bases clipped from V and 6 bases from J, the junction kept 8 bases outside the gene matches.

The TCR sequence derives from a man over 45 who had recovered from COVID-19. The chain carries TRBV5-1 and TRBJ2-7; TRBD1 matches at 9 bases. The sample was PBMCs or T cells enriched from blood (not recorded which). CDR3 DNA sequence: TGCGCCAGCAGCCTACAGGGGGCGCCCGGCGAGCAGTACTTC. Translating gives CASSLQGAPGEQYF.